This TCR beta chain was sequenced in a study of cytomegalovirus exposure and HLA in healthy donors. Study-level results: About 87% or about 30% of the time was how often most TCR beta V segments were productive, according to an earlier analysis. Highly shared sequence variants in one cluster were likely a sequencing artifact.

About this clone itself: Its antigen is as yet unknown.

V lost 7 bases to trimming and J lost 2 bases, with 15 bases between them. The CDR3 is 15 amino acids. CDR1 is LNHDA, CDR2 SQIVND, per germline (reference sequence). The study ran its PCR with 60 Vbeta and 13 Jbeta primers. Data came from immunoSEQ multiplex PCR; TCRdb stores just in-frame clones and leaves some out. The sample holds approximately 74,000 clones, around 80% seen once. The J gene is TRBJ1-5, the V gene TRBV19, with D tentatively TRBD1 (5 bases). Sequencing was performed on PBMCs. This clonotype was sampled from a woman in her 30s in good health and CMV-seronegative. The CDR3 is CASTVSGLGNQPQHF. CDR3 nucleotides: TGTGCCAGTACAGTCTCAGGGCTCGGCAATCAGCCCCAGCATTTT.